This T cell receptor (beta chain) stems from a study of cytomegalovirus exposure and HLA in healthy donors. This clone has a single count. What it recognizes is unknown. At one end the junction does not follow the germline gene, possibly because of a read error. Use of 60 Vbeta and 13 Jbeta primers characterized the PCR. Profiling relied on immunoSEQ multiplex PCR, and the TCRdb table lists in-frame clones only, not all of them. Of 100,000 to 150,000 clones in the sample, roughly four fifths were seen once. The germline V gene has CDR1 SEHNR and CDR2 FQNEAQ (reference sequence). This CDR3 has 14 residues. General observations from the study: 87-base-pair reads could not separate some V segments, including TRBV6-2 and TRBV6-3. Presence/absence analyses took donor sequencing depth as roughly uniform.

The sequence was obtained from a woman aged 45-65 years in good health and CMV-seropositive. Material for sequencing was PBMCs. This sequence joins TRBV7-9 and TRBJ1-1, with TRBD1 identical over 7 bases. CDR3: CSSSFTGENTEAFF. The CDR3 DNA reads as TGTTCCAGCAGCTTCACAGGGGAGAACACTGAAGCTTTCTTT.